This T cell receptor beta chain was profiled in a study of metastatic and nonmetastatic thyroid tumors. About the study: Where malignant and benign thyroid patients were concerned, repertoires were compared across blood and tumor or nodule tissue.

This clone showed up just a few times. This could be a read error, since a much larger clone is one nucleotide away. Other DNA sequences in the sample encode the same CDR3. All patients reached thyroid surgery having received no treatment beforehand. Through MiXCR, TCRdb re-clonotyped the PCR reads. The table lists more than 35,000 clones, 15% to 20% of them singletons. Trimming took 5 bases from V and 3 from J, leaving 14 bases between them. The CDR3 has 14 residues. Germline V gene data show CDR1 as MGHRA and CDR2 as YSYEKL. This receptor was taken from a male donor with papillary thyroid cancer or a benign thyroid nodule (not recorded which). Some clones in this sample may be carry-over from other donors' samples. The chain uses TRBV4-1 and TRBJ2-7; D not resolved. Sequenced material: blood. The CDR3 here is CASSAALAGYEQYF. The DNA of the CDR3 is TGCGCCAGCAGCGCCGCCTTAGCTGGCTACGAGCAGTACTTC.